This T cell receptor (beta chain) stems from a study of cytomegalovirus exposure and HLA in healthy donors. Study overall: Most donors, 81% of a few hundred genotyped, fell in the Caucasian-associated ancestry cluster. Broader study findings: At a 0.05 false discovery rate, a later analysis found some 18,000 TCR beta sequences to be associated with HLA alleles. For cytomegalovirus status, the classifier reportedly gave diagnoses with high specificity and sensitivity.

CDR3 length: 14 amino acids. The germline V and J ends were trimmed by 4 bases and 4 bases, with 15 bases remaining between them. Germline values: CDR1 SGDLS, CDR2 YYNGEE. Primers for the PCR totalled 60 Vbeta and 13 Jbeta. Per the authors' pipeline: As a later analysis found, there were about 80 million unique TCR beta chains, of which roughly 11 million were shared. Profiled with immunoSEQ multiplex PCR; TCRdb holds only in-frame clones, not every one. The DNA was the basis for D and trimming; V, J and clone size are from that table. The sample contains 180,000 or so clones, 82% of which appear only once. About this clone: No antigen is known for it.

The clonotype comes from a man in his forties in good health and CMV-seronegative. This rearrangement joins TRBV9 to TRBJ2-7, with D perhaps matching TRBD2 (5 bases). Sequencing input: PBMCs. The chain's CDR3 is CASSPRDNLYEQYF. The CDR3 DNA sequence: TGTGCCAGCAGCCCACGGGATAACCTTTACGAGCAGTACTTC.